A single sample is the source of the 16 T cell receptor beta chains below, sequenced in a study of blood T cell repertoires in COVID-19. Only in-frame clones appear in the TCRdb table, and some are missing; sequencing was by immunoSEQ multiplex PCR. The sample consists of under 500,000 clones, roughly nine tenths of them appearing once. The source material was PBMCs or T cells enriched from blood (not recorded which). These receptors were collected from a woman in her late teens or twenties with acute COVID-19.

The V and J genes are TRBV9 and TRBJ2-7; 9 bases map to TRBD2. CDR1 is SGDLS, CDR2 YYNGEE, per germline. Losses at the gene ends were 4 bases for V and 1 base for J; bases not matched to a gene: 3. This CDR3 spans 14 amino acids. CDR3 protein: CASSFSGGSYEQYF. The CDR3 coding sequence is TGTGCCAGCAGCTTTAGCGGGGGATCCTACGAGCAGTACTTC.

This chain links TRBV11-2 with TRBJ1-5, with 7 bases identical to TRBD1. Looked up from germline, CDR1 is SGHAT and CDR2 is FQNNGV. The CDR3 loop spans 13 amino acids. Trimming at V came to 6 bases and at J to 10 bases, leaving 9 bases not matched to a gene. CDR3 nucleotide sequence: TGTGCCAGCAGTTTTGACAGGGCCGGTCCCCAGCATTTT. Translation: CASSFDRAGPQHF.

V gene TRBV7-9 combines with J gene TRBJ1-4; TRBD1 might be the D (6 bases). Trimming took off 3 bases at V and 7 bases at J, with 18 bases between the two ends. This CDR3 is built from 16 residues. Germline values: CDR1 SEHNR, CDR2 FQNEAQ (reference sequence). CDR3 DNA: TGTGCCAGCAGCTTCCCACTCGGACAGAGATCTGAAAAACTGTTTTTT. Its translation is CASSFPLGQRSEKLFF.

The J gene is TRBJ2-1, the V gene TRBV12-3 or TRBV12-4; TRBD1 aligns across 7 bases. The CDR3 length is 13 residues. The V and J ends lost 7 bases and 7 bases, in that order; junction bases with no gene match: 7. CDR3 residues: CASNPGQLNEQFF. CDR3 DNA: TGTGCCAGCAATCCGGGACAGCTAAATGAGCAGTTCTTC.

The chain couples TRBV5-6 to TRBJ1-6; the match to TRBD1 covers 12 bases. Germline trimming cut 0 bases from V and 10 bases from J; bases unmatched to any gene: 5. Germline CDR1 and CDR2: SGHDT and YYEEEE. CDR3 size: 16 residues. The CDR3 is CASSLGTGTGGSPLHF. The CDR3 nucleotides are TGTGCCAGCAGCTTGGGCACCGGGACAGGGGGCTCACCCCTCCACTTT.

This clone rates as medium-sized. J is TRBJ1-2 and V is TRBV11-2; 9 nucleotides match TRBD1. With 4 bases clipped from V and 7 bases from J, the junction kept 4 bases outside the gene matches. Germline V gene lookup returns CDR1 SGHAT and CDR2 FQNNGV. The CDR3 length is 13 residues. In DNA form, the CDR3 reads TGTGCCAGCAGCTCCGGGACAGGGTCTGGCTACACCTTC. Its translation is CASSSGTGSGYTF.

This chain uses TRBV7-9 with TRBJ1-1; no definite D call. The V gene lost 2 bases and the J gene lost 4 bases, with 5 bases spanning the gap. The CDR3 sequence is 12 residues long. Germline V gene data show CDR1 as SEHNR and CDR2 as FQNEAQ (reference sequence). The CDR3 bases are TGTGCCAGCAGCTTATTAGCCACTGAAGCTTTCTTT. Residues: CASSLLATEAFF.

CDR3 region: CASSFGQGNEKLFF. CDR3 nucleotide sequence: TGTGCCAGCAGCTTCGGACAGGGGAATGAAAAACTGTTTTTT. V gene TRBV9 combines with J gene TRBJ1-4; 9 nucleotides line up with TRBD1. The germline V gene has CDR1 SGDLS and CDR2 YYNGEE. The CDR3 sequence is 14 residues long. The V segment lost 4 bases and the J segment 5 bases; nucleotides outside the gene matches: 3.

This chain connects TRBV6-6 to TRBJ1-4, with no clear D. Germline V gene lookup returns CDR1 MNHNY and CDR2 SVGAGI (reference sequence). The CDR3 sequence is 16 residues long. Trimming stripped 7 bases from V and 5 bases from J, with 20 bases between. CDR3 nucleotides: TGTGCCAGCACCAGAGGTACGGTTGACCGAAATGAAAAACTGTTTTTT. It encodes CASTRGTVDRNEKLFF.

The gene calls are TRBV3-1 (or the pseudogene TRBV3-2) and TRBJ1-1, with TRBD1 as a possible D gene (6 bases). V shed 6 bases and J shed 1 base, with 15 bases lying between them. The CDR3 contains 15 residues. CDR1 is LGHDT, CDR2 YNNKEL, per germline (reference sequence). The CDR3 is CASRARGAPNTEAFF. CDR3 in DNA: TGTGCCAGCAGAGCCCGGGGGGCGCCGAACACTGAAGCTTTCTTT.

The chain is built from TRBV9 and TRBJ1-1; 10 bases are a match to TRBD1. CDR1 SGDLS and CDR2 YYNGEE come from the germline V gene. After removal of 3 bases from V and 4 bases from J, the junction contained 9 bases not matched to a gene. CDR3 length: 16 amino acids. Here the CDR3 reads CASSAPGQGIFTEAFF. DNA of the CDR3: TGTGCCAGCAGCGCCCCGGGACAGGGGATTTTCACTGAAGCTTTCTTT. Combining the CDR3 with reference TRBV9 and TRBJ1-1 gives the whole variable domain DSGVTQTPKHLITATGQRVTLRCSPRSGDLSVYWYQQSLDQGLQFLIQYYNGEERAKGNILERFSAQQFPDLHSELNLSSLELGDSALYFCASSAPGQGIFTEAFFGQGTRLTVV.

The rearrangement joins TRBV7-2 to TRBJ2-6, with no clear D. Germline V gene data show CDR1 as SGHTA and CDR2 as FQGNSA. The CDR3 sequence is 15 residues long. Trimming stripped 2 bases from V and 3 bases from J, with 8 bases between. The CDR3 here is CASSLSRSGANVLTF. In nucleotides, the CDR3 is TGTGCCAGCAGCTTATCCCGGAGTGGGGCCAACGTCCTGACTTTC. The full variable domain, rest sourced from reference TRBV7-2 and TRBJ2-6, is GAGVSQSPSNKVTEKGKDVELRCDPISGHTALYWYRQSLGQGLEFLIYFQGNSAPDKSGLPSDRFSAERTGGSVSTLTIQRTQQEDSAVYLCASSLSRSGANVLTFGAGSRLTVL.

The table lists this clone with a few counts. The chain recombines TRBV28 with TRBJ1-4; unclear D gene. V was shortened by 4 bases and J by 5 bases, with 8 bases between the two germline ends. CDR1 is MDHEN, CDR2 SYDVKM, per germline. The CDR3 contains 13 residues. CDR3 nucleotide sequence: TGTGCCAGCAGTTCCGGGAGGAATGAAAAACTGTTTTTT. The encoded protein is CASSSGRNEKLFF.

In DNA, the CDR3 is TGTGCCAGTAGTTATAGGGGGCTCTACGAGCAGTACTTC. This codes for CASSYRGLYEQYF. The chain couples TRBV19 to TRBJ2-7, with 7 bases aligning to TRBD1. This CDR3 region has 13 residues. In germline, CDR1 is LNHDA, CDR2 SQIVND (reference sequence). V shed 5 bases, J shed 3 bases, and the junction held 4 bases outside the gene matches.

Here the CDR3 reads CASSAPSQGRRGYTF. The CDR3 bases are TGTGCCAGCAGCGCCCCCTCCCAGGGGCGCAGAGGCTACACCTTC. This sequence joins TRBV9 and TRBJ1-2; perhaps TRBD1 as D (6 bases). Germline CDR1 SGDLS, CDR2 YYNGEE. Deletions cut 3 bases from V and 8 bases from J, with 20 bases between. CDR3 length: 15 amino acids.

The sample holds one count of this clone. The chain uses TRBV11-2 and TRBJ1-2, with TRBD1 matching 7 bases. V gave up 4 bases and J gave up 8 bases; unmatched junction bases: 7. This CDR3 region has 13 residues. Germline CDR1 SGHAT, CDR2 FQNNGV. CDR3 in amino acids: CASSSRQGHGYTF. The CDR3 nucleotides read TGTGCCAGCAGCTCTAGACAGGGCCACGGCTACACCTTC.